This T cell receptor (beta chain) was documented in a study of tumor-infiltrating lymphocytes in localized non-small cell lung cancer. Produced via immunoSEQ multiplex PCR; TCRdb's table is partial and in-frame only. The table includes some 15,000 clones, 82% detected once. CDR3 length: 13 residues. Trimming removed 2 bases at V and 5 bases at J, with 9 bases between. CDR1 is SSHAT and CDR2 is FNYEAQ in the germline V gene (reference sequence). The chain is built from TRBV7-7 and TRBJ2-5; no reliable D call. This receptor was identified in a human donor with non-small cell lung cancer. Sequencing used lung tumor tissue. CDR3 region: CASSLRALETQYF. CDR3 nucleotides: TGTGCCAGCAGCTTACGGGCTCTGGAGACCCAGTACTTC.